The sequence of this T cell receptor beta chain was determined in a study of blood T cell repertoires in COVID-19. This CDR3 is built from 17 residues. TCRdb keeps only in-frame clones here, not all; method: immunoSEQ multiplex PCR. The sample lists 330,000 or so clones, 80% to 90% seen once, with around 5% in the top ten. This rearrangement joins TRBV1 to TRBJ1-2; the listed D gene, TRBD1, was not tested against the DNA. TRBV1 is a pseudogene locus. Sequencing used PBMCs or T cells enriched from blood (not recorded which). The sequence came from a man aged 25 to 45 who had recovered from COVID-19. CDR3: CTSSQEDRGWYGYGYTF. CDR3 nucleotide sequence: TGCACCAGCAGCCAAGAAGACAGGGGCTGGTATGGCTATGGCTACACCTTC.